This T cell receptor beta chain was found in a study of blood T cell repertoires in COVID-19. Only in-frame clones appear in the TCRdb table, and some are missing; sequencing was by immunoSEQ multiplex PCR. The profile shows about 270,000 clones, about 88% of them singletons. The CDR3 has 17 residues. CDR1 and CDR2 (germline): KGHSH, LQKENI. V was clipped by 2 bases and J by 2 bases; unmatched bases: 10. Enrolled during active infection, Seattle patients were then followed longitudinally. Sequenced sample: peripheral blood. This clonotype originated in a woman in her seventies with COVID-19, enrolled during active disease. V and J are TRBV18 and TRBJ1-1; 8 positions agree with TRBD1. CDR3 in amino acids: CASSPSTGGIGNTEAFF. In nucleotides, the CDR3 is TGTGCCAGCTCACCAAGCACAGGGGGGATTGGAAACACTGAAGCTTTCTTT.